This T cell receptor (beta chain) is from a study of T-cell reconstitution after alpha-beta-depleted transplantation in children. Unique molecular identifiers were incorporated during preparation of the TCRbeta library. TCRdb fed the PCR reads into MiXCR, producing one record per CDR3 protein. Altogether some 400,000 distinct CDR3 sequences are present, around 20% being singletons, with the ten largest covering 3% to 4.5%. The CDR3 is 15 residues long. In germline, CDR1 is MDHEN, CDR2 SYDVKM. With 5 bases removed from V and 4 bases from J, the gap between germline ends came to 16 bases. This TCR came from a human donor who donated a stem cell graft to a child with acute myeloid leukemia. The genes are TRBV28 and TRBJ2-3, with TRBD2 as a possible D gene (6 bases). The specimen was PBMCs from the stem cell graft donor, collected from the stem cell graft. The CDR3 coding sequence is TGTGCCAGCAGTCTACCGGGAGTTATCGCAGATACGCAGTATTTT. Translating gives CASSLPGVIADTQYF.